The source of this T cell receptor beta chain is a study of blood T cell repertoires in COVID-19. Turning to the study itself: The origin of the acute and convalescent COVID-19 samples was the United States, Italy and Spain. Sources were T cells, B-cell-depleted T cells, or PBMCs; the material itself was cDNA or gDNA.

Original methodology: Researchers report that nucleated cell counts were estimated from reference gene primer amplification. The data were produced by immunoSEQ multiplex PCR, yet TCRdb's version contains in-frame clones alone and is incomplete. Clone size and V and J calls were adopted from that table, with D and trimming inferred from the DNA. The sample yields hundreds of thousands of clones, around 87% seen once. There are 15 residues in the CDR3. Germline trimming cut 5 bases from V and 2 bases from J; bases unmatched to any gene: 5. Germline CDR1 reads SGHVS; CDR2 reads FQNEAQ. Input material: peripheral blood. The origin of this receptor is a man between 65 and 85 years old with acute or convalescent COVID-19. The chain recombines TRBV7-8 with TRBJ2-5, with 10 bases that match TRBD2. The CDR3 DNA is TGTGCCAGCAGCCCGAAACTAGCGGGGCAAGAGACCCAGTACTTC. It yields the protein CASSPKLAGQETQYF. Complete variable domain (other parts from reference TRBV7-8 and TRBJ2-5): GAGVSQSPRYKVAKRGQDVALRCDPISGHVSLFWYQQALGQGPEFLTYFQNEAQLDKSGLPSDRFFAERPEGSVSTLKIQRTQQEDSAVYLCASSPKLAGQETQYFGPGTRLLVL.